This T cell receptor (beta chain) is drawn from a study of monozygotic twins with inflammatory bowel disease (dated by TCRdb to between 2018 and 2020). Turning to the overall study: The full study comprised approximately 28 monozygotic twin pairs: nine German pairs (four IBD-concordant, five IBD-discordant) and 19 IBD-discordant Danish pairs. The search for disease-associated traits relied mainly on comparing, within discordant pairs, IBD patients with their genetically identical healthy co-twins. Each individual had, on average, about 151 000 unique TCRalpha sequences and 181 000 unique TCRbeta sequences available for analysis. Beyond this particular receptor, the publication reports: The results gave no support for a single strong signal or clonotype linked to IBD. No difference in repertoire similarity was observed between concordant and discordant twins, possibly owing to limited statistical power. Distinction between different T cell subtypes could not be achieved in the analysis. Because patients were on differing immunosuppressive treatments, the repertoires may have picked up extra background noise and inter-individual variability. IBD patients shared fewer clonotypes with other individuals than healthy twins did, most markedly in patients showing signs of disease activity. Measured by the inverse Simpson index, TCRbeta repertoire diversity was lower in IBD patients than in their healthy co-twins.

As to this clonotype: The specificity of this receptor is unknown.

The library was produced with 5' RACE. The input for every TCR library was approximately 3,500 ng of total RNA. cDNA was synthesized with SMARTScribe reverse transcriptase in eight separate reactions per sample. During cDNA synthesis, template switching was used to introduce unique molecular identifiers that contained a 6-nucleotide sample barcode. TCRalpha and TCRbeta cDNA was amplified by two nested PCRs of around 16 and 10 cycles, with bead purification after each PCR. Before amplification, the cDNA was treated with uracil DNA-glycosylase and purified using the QIAquick PCR purification kit. The second PCR added Illumina TruSeq-compatible adapters along with sample-specific barcodes. TapeStation and Qubit were used to check library quality and concentration, and around 4.7 ng of each library was pooled. Pooled libraries were sequenced on an Illumina HiSeq2500 single-index Rapid Run with 2 x 100 bp reads and custom sequencing primers. Processing in the source paper ran as follows. MiGEC version 1.2.6 was used for UMI-based consensus assembly to correct PCR and sequencing errors. MiXCR version 2.1.1 handled V(D)J alignment, clonotype assembly and CDR3 extraction. To normalise gene usage, clonotype sharing and MAIT/NKT TCR abundance, the analysis used the top 1000, 10 000 and 20 000 clonotypes per sample. After downsampling to 27 000 UMIs, diversity was calculated as the inverse Simpson index using the vegan R package. Paired Mann-Whitney U tests were applied to discordant twin pairs, and Benjamini-Hochberg correction was used for multiple testing. Each CDR3 protein sequence appears as one entry after TCRdb reprocessed the reads, and no DNA is included. The V and J calls were determined by TCRdb, not by the authors. The sample's table lists a count of around 150,000 distinct CDR3 sequences. The top ten clonotypes cover 2.8% of the sample.

The CDR3 runs 14 amino acids, cysteine and phenylalanine included. No DNA is recorded. A roughly 2.5 ml peripheral blood sample was drawn into PAXgene tubes per donor and stored at -80°C. Without T cell sorting, total RNA was isolated from whole blood using the PAXgene blood miRNA kit on an automated QIAcube. Peripheral blood from monozygotic twin pairs concordant or discordant for inflammatory bowel disease was subjected to deep TCRalpha and TCRbeta repertoire profiling with unique molecular barcoding. Smoking habits were recorded for all twin pairs, with individuals classified as current, former or never smokers.

The chain uses TRBV12-3 or TRBV12-4 and TRBJ2-2; TCRdb designates TRBD2, a call that cannot be tested without DNA. What was sequenced was blood. The sequence was obtained from a human donor with ulcerative colitis or Crohn's disease, or a healthy co-twin of an affected twin (not recorded which). The CDR3: CATQQTSGSGELFF.